A single sample is the source of the 32 T cell receptor beta chains below, sequenced in a study of T cell repertoires in cytomegalovirus infection. TCRdb processed the reads anew with MiXCR; each CDR3 protein has one entry. The sample has roughly 860,000 distinct CDR3 sequences, approximately 30% seen once. Which antigens these TCRs recognize remains unknown. The input for sequencing was cultured CD8+ T cells from PBMCs, taken from culture after CMV antigen stimulation. Source of these receptors: a human donor in good health (CMV status not recorded). Some clones in this sample may be carry-over from other donors' samples.

The chain combines TRBV4-3 with TRBJ1-1; TRBD1 might be the D (5 bases). The CDR3 length is 17 residues. Trimming removed 1 base from V and 6 bases from J, with 21 bases in between. The V gene's germline CDR1 is LGHNA and CDR2 YSLEER. The CDR3 sequence is CASSQVRLSGFRAEAFF. CDR3 nucleotide sequence: TGCGCCAGCAGCCAAGTTAGGCTCTCAGGGTTTCGGGCTGAAGCTTTCTTT.

This clonotype has more than one count but fewer than ten. CDR3 sequence reads: CASSPHAHSYNEQFF. The DNA for the CDR3 is TGTGCCAGCAGTCCTCACGCGCATAGTTACAATGAGCAGTTCTTC. J is TRBJ2-1 and V is TRBV27; no clear D gene. CDR1 and CDR2 from the germline V gene are MNHEY and SMNVEV (reference sequence). V was trimmed by 5 bases and J by 4 bases, leaving 15 bases between them. The CDR3 totals 15 residues.

This clonotype was detected only once. The chain joins TRBV28 to TRBJ2-7; perhaps D is TRBD1 or TRBD2 (5 bases each). The V gene's germline CDR1 is MDHEN and CDR2 SYDVKM. The CDR3 loop spans 14 amino acids. CDR3 protein: CANSLRDGLYEQYV. The CDR3 bases are TGTGCCAACAGTCTTAGGGACGGCCTCTACGAGCAGTACGTC.

This clonotype was recorded many times. The DNA for the CDR3 is TGTGCCAGCAGTTGGCAGCACACCGGGGAGCTGTTTTTT. Translation gives CASSWQHTGELFF. The gene calls are TRBV12-3 or TRBV12-4 and TRBJ2-2; D not resolved. Trimming cost V 4 bases and J 3 bases, with 6 bases left between them. The CDR3 runs to 13 residues.

V usage is TRBV19 and J usage is TRBJ2-2, with D uncertain. CDR3 length: 16 residues. Germline CDR1 and CDR2: LNHDA and SQIVND (reference sequence). The V and J ends lost 2 bases and 0 bases respectively, with 10 bases between them. The CDR3 region is CASSILGFPNTGELFF. In nucleotides, the CDR3 is TGTGCCAGTAGTATATTAGGGTTTCCGAACACCGGGGAGCTGTTTTTT.

The chain combines TRBV7-9 with TRBJ2-7, with 10 nucleotides matching TRBD1. CDR3 length: 15 amino acids. The V gene end was trimmed by 6 bases and the J gene end by 4 bases; junction bases not matched to a gene: 9. The germline CDR1 and CDR2 sequences are SEHNR and FQNEAQ (reference sequence). CDR3 region: CASRLAGTGDYEQYF. In DNA, the CDR3 is TGTGCCAGCAGACTCGCCGGGACAGGGGATTACGAGCAGTACTTC.

This clonotype turned up a few times. This chain connects TRBV12-5 to TRBJ2-2; 10 bases are shared with TRBD2. Germline CDR1 is LGHNT and CDR2 is FRNRAP. The CDR3 is made up of 16 amino acids. Trimming removed 5 bases from V and 6 bases from J; junction bases left unmatched: 9. This CDR3 reads CASGPASGGASGELFF. CDR3 nucleotides: TGTGCTAGTGGTCCCGCGAGCGGGGGGGCCTCCGGGGAGCTGTTTTTT.

In DNA form, the CDR3 reads TGTGCCAGTCGGGGGGGAACAGAGCAGTACGTC. Its protein is CASRGGTEQYV. The chain links TRBV2 to TRBJ2-7; TRBD2 aligns across 8 bases. V lost 9 bases, J lost 7 bases, and 5 bases stayed unmatched. CDR1 is SNHLY and CDR2 is FYNNEI in the germline V gene. This CDR3 region has 11 residues.

This clonotype was detected many times. The CDR3 protein is CASSLVNSGGAEFETQYF. The CDR3 DNA is TGTGCCAGCAGCTTAGTCAATAGCGGGGGGGCCGAGTTCGAGACCCAGTACTTC. The chain recombines TRBV7-6 with TRBJ2-5; 11 positions match TRBD2. V was clipped by 1 base and J by 5 bases; unmatched bases: 12. This CDR3 is built from 18 residues. The V gene's germline CDR1 is SGHVS and CDR2 FNYEAQ.

The CDR3 protein is CASSLGGQFYEQYV. The CDR3 nucleotides are TGTGCCAGCAGCTTAGGGGGACAGTTCTACGAGCAGTACGTC. V usage is TRBV7-9 and J usage is TRBJ2-7, with TRBD1 matching over 7 bases. Trimming at V came to 1 base and at J to 3 bases, leaving 3 bases not matched to a gene. The germline CDR1 and CDR2 sequences are SEHNR and FQNEAQ (reference sequence). CDR3 size: 14 residues.

The chain recombines TRBV5-1 with TRBJ1-4, with D possibly matching TRBD1 (5 bases). CDR3 length: 15 amino acids. Germline-derived CDR1 and CDR2 are SGHRS and YFSETQ. V was pared by 3 bases and J by 0 bases, with 9 bases between. The CDR3 nucleotides are TGCGCCAGCAGCTGGCAGGGATCAACTAATGAAAAACTGTTTTTT. Amino acids: CASSWQGSTNEKLFF. Together with reference TRBV5-1 and TRBJ1-4, the CDR3 gives the full variable domain: KAGVTQTPRYLIKTRGQQVTLSCSPISGHRSVSWYQQTPGQGLQFLFEYFSETQRNKGNFPGRFSGRQFSNSRSEMNVSTLELGDSALYLCASSWQGSTNEKLFFGSGTQLSVL.

The genes are TRBV20-1 and TRBJ1-2; D is undetermined. Germline V gives CDR1 DFQATT, CDR2 SNEGSKA (reference sequence). Trimming pared 6 bases from V and 12 bases from J, leaving 14 bases between. The CDR3 runs 10 residues. The CDR3 sequence: CSAPTPNHTF. CDR3 bases: TGCAGTGCCCCCACCCCTAATCACACCTTC.

This clonotype was counted a single time. The chain recombines TRBV7-6 with TRBJ1-2; TRBD1 matches at 7 bases. The J segment lost 8 bases and the V segment lost 7 bases, leaving 4 bases of the junction unmatched. Germline CDR1 reads SGHVS; CDR2 reads FNYEAQ. This CDR3 is 11 amino acids long. The CDR3 sequence: CASKGARGYTF. Written as DNA, the CDR3 is TGTGCCAGCAAGGGGGCTAGGGGCTACACCTTC.

This clonotype was counted a few times. V usage is TRBV19 and J usage is TRBJ1-1, with D unclear. V shed 5 bases and J shed 5 bases, with 15 bases lying between them. Germline values: CDR1 LNHDA, CDR2 SQIVND (reference sequence). This CDR3 comprises 14 residues. CDR3 DNA sequence: TGTGCCAGTAGTCTAAAGGGAGTGGGGACTGAAGCTTTCTTT. Translating gives CASSLKGVGTEAFF.

The V call is TRBV19, the J call TRBJ2-6; 7 nucleotides agree with TRBD1. Germline CDR1 is LNHDA and CDR2 is SQIVND (reference sequence). The CDR3 has 15 residues. With V trimmed by 7 bases and J by 2 bases, 5 bases remained unmatched. CDR3 loop: CASNDRAAGANVLTF. CDR3 DNA sequence: TGTGCCAGTAACGACAGGGCGGCTGGGGCCAACGTCCTGACTTTC.

J is TRBJ1-2 and V is TRBV6-2 or TRBV6-3, with TRBD1 identical over 10 bases. The CDR3 is 18 amino acids. V was clipped by 5 bases and J by 2 bases; unmatched bases: 14. Germline lookup yields CDR1 MNHEY and CDR2 SVGEGT. The CDR3 DNA follows: TGTGCCAGCAGTGTGCCCTCCGACGGGACAGGGGCCAACTATGGCTACACCTTC. Its translation is CASSVPSDGTGANYGYTF.

Only a few counts were recorded for this clonotype. The chain is built from TRBV27 and TRBJ1-1, with D possibly TRBD1 on 5 matching bases. Germline CDR1 is MNHEY and CDR2 is SMNVEV (reference sequence). This CDR3 region has 16 residues. V was trimmed by 4 bases and J by 4 bases, leaving 19 bases between them. The DNA of the CDR3 is TGTGCCAGCAGTTCACCGAGAGTACAGGATCGCACTGAAGCTTTCTTT. It translates to CASSSPRVQDRTEAFF.

This clonotype was found a few times. The V call is TRBV7-9, the J call TRBJ2-7, with D unresolved. The CDR3 is 15 residues long. Germline CDR1 is SEHNR and CDR2 is FQNEAQ (reference sequence). The germline V and J ends were trimmed by 4 bases and 5 bases, with 18 bases remaining between them. The CDR3 loop reads CASSSPPASTHEQYF. CDR3 bases: TGTGCCAGCAGCTCCCCCCCGGCTTCAACCCACGAGCAGTACTTC.

The DNA for the CDR3 is TGTGCCAGTAGTACCCCCCCCGGGGAGCTGTTTTTT. Translated: CASSTPPGELFF. This rearrangement joins TRBV19 to TRBJ2-2; D uncertain. In germline, CDR1 is LNHDA, CDR2 SQIVND (reference sequence). The CDR3 is made up of 12 amino acids. V was clipped by 4 bases and J by 6 bases, with 6 bases between them.

J is TRBJ2-1 and V is TRBV27, with D possibly being TRBD1 (5 bases). The CDR3 runs to 13 residues. Trimming removed 0 bases from V and 7 bases from J, with 7 bases in between. The germline V gene has CDR1 MNHEY and CDR2 SMNVEV (reference sequence). CDR3 in DNA: TGTGCCAGCAGTTTATCAGGGGAAAATGAGCAGTTCTTC. Residues: CASSLSGENEQFF.

This clonotype was detected only a few times. The chain couples TRBV4-1 to TRBJ1-2; D may be TRBD1 (6 bases). The CDR3 is 15 amino acids. The germline V and J ends were trimmed by 1 base and 2 bases, with 11 bases remaining between them. Germline V lookup: CDR1 MGHRA, CDR2 YSYEKL. The CDR3 here is CASSQVQGSNYGYTF. The CDR3 DNA follows: TGCGCCAGCAGCCAAGTACAGGGTTCCAACTATGGCTACACCTTC.

This clonotype was recorded a few times. The chain joins TRBV4-1 to TRBJ2-2; TRBD2 might be the D (7 bases). The CDR3 runs to 15 residues. The V end lost 4 bases, the J end lost 6 bases, and 15 bases lay between the germline ends. Germline V gene data show CDR1 as MGHRA and CDR2 as YSYEKL. The CDR3 spells CASSPQGGVAGELFF. The CDR3 DNA follows: TGCGCCAGCAGCCCCCAAGGGGGGGTTGCCGGGGAGCTGTTTTTT.

V and J are TRBV7-9 and TRBJ1-2; TRBD1 might be the D (5 bases). Germline CDR1 SEHNR, CDR2 FQNEAQ (reference sequence). V shed 3 bases and J shed 4 bases, with 18 bases lying between them. There are 16 residues in the CDR3. The DNA for the CDR3 is TGTGCCAGCAGCTTCCTGGACAATCCTGGGGGCTATGGCTACACCTTC. Translation gives CASSFLDNPGGYGYTF.

V gene TRBV7-9 combines with J gene TRBJ2-5, with 7 bases aligning to TRBD2. The CDR3 runs 14 residues. Germline CDR1 reads SEHNR; CDR2 reads FQNEAQ (reference sequence). The junction had 6 bases not matched to a gene; V was cut back by 7 bases and J by 1 base. CDR3 nucleotide sequence: TGTGCCAGCACCACCGGGAGGTCCCAAGAGACCCAGTACTTC. It yields the protein CASTTGRSQETQYF.

This clonotype was observed a handful of times. CDR3 nucleotides: TGTGCCAGCAGTCCAACGACAGGGTGGGATGGCTACACCTTC. It specifies CASSPTTGWDGYTF. V is TRBV6-5 and J is TRBJ1-2; 7 positions agree with TRBD1. CDR1 is MNHEY and CDR2 is SVGAGI in the germline V gene. J lost 6 bases, V lost 5 bases, and 9 bases had no gene match. This CDR3 spans 14 amino acids.

This clonotype has ten or more counts. CDR3 sequence (DNA): TGTGCCAGCAGCCGACAGGGGGCACACTACACCTTC. Its protein product is CASSRQGAHYTF. V is TRBV28 and J is TRBJ1-2; 10 bases fit TRBD1. V was clipped by 6 bases and J by 10 bases; unmatched bases: 5. Germline CDR1 is MDHEN and CDR2 is SYDVKM. The CDR3 covers 12 residues.

This clonotype has a count of ten or more. V and J are TRBV19 and TRBJ1-2; D perhaps matches TRBD1 (6 bases). V was cut by 6 bases and J by 0 bases, with 8 bases left in between. The CDR3 loop spans 13 amino acids. The germline V gene encodes CDR1 LNHDA and CDR2 SQIVND (reference sequence). For the CDR3, the DNA is TGTGCCAGTAGCCCAGGGGCTAACTATGGCTACACCTTC. Amino acids: CASSPGANYGYTF.

The V and J genes are TRBV6-1 and TRBJ1-1; 7 bases fit TRBD1. Germline V lookup: CDR1 MNHNS, CDR2 SASEGT. V lost 8 bases, J lost 0 bases, and 9 bases stayed unmatched. The CDR3 extends over 15 amino acids. The DNA for the CDR3 is TGTGCCAGCTGGAAGGGGGCGTTCATGAACACTGAAGCTTTCTTT. It translates to CASWKGAFMNTEAFF.

V gene TRBV20-1 combines with J gene TRBJ2-2, with 11 bases matching TRBD2. V shed 6 bases, J shed 4 bases, and the junction held 4 bases outside the gene matches. CDR1 and CDR2 (germline): DFQATT, SNEGSKA (reference sequence). The CDR3 consists of 14 residues. The CDR3 region has the DNA TGCAGTGCCCCGGGACTAGCGGCCACCGGGGAGCTGTTTTTT. Translated: CSAPGLAATGELFF.

In this sample, this clonotype turned up many times. The rearrangement joins TRBV4-1 to TRBJ2-1; the match to TRBD2 covers 8 bases. This CDR3 has 15 residues. Germline trimming cut 0 bases from V and 8 bases from J; bases unmatched to any gene: 6. CDR1 and CDR2 from the germline V gene are MGHRA and YSYEKL. Here the CDR3 reads CASSQEGSGDDEQFF. CDR3 in DNA: TGCGCCAGCAGCCAAGAGGGTAGCGGGGACGATGAGCAGTTCTTC.

The J gene is TRBJ1-1, the V gene TRBV19; no firm D call. The V end lost 4 bases, the J end lost 4 bases, and 10 bases lay between the germline ends. The CDR3 has 13 amino acids. The germline V gene has CDR1 LNHDA and CDR2 SQIVND (reference sequence). For the CDR3, the DNA is TGTGCCAGTAGTACAAAGTCCCGCACTGAAGCTTTCTTT. The encoded protein is CASSTKSRTEAFF.

In its sample, this clonotype was seen many times. The chain carries TRBV7-6 and TRBJ2-1; TRBD2 matches at 13 bases. The ends lost 0 bases at V and 10 bases at J; junction bases unmatched: 6. The CDR3 totals 16 residues. Looked up from germline, CDR1 is SGHVS and CDR2 is FNYEAQ. DNA for the CDR3: TGTGCCAGCAGCTTAGCGACTAGCGGGAGGCCCTTGGAGCAGTTCTTC. It specifies CASSLATSGRPLEQFF.